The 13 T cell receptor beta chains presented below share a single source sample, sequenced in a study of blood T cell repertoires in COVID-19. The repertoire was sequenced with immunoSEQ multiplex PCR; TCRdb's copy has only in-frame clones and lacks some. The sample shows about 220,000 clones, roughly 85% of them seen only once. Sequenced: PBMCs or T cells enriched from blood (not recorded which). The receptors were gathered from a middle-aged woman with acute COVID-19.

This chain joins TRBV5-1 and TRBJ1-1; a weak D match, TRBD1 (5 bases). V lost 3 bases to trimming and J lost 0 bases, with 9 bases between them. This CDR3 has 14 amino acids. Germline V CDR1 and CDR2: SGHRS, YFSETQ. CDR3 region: CASSSDSLNTEAFF. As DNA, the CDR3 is TGCGCCAGCAGCTCCGACAGCCTGAACACTGAAGCTTTCTTT.

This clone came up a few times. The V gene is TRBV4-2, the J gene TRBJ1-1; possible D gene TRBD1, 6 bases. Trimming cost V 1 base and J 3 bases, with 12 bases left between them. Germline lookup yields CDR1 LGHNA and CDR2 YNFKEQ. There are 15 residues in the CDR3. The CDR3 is CASSQGDRWDTEAFF. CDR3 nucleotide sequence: TGTGCCAGCAGCCAAGGAGACAGGTGGGACACTGAAGCTTTCTTT.

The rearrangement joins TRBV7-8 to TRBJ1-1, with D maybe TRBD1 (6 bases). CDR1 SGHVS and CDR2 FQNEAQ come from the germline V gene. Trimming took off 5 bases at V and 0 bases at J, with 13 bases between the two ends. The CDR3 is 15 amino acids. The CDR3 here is CASSLDRTMNTEAFF. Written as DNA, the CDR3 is TGTGCCAGCAGCCTTGACAGGACGATGAACACTGAAGCTTTCTTT.

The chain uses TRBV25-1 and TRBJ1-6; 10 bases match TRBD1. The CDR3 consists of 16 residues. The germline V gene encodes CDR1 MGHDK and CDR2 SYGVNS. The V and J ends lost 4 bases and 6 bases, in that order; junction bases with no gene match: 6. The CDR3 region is CASSASGQGGNSPLHF. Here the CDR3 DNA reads TGTGCCAGCAGTGCCTCAGGACAGGGGGGTAATTCACCCCTCCACTTT. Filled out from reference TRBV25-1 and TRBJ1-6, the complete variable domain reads EADIYQTPRYLVIGTGKKITLECSQTMGHDKMYWYQQDPGMELHLIHYSYGVNSTEKGDLSSESTVSRIRTEHFPLTLESARPSHTSQYLCASSASGQGGNSPLHFGNGTRLTVT.

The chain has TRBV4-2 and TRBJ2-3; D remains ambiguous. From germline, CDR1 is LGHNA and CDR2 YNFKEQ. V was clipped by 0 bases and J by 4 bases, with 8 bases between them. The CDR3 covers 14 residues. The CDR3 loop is CASSQDSMADTQYF. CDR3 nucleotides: TGTGCCAGCAGCCAAGACTCTATGGCAGATACGCAGTATTTT.

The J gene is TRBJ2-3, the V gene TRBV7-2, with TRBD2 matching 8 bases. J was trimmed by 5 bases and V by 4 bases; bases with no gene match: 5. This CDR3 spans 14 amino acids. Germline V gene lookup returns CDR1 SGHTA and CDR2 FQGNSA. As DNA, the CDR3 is TGTGCCAGCAGCTACAGCGGGGGTGAAGATACGCAGTATTTT. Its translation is CASSYSGGEDTQYF.

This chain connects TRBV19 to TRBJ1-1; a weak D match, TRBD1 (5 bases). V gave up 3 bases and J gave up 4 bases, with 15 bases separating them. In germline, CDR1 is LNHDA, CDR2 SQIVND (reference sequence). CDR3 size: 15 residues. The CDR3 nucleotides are TGTGCCAGTAGTATTTTACAGGTAGCCGCCACTGAAGCTTTCTTT. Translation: CASSILQVAATEAFF.

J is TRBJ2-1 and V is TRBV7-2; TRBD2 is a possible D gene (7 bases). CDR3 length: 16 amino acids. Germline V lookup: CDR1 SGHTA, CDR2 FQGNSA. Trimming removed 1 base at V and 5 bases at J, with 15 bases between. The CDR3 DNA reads TGTGCCAGCAGCTTAGTGTTGGGGGGGCCAAACAATGAGCAGTTCTTC. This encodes CASSLVLGGPNNEQFF.

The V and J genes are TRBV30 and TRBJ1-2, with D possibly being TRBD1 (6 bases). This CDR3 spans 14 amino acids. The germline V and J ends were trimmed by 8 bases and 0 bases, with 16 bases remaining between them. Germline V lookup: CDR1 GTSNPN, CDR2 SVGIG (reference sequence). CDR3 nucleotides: TGTGCCGGACAGAAGATCAATTCTAACTATGGCTACACCTTC. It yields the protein CAGQKINSNYGYTF. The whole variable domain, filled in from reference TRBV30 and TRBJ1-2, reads SQTIHQWPATLVQPVGSPLSLECTVEGTSNPNLYWYRQAAGRGLQLLFYSVGIGQISSEVPQNLSASRPQDRQFILSSKKLLLSDSGFYLCAGQKINSNYGYTFGSGTRLTVV.

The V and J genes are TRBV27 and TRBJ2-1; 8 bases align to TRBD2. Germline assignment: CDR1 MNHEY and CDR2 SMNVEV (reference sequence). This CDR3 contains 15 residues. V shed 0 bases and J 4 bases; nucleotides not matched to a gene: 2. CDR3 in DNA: TGTGCCAGCAGTTTATCAGCGGGGGTATACAATGAGCAGTTCTTC. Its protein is CASSLSAGVYNEQFF.

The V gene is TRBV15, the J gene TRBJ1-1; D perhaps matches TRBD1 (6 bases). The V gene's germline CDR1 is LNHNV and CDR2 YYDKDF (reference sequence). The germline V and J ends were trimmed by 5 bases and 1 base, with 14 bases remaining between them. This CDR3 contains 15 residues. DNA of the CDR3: TGTGCCACCAGCGCTCGGGACACCCGGAACACTGAAGCTTTCTTT. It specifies CATSARDTRNTEAFF.

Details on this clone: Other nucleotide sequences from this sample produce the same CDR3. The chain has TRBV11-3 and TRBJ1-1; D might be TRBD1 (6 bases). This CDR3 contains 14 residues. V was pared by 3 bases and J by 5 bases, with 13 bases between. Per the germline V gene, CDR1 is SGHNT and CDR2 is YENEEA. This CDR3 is CASSLGRGNTEAFF. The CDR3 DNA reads TGTGCCAGCAGCTTGGGCAGGGGAAATACTGAAGCTTTCTTT.

The CDR3 DNA reads TGTGCCAGCAGCCCGGGACAGGGTGACAGAAACACTGAAGCTTTCTTT. Protein: CASSPGQGDRNTEAFF. V usage is TRBV11-3 and J usage is TRBJ1-1; TRBD1 agrees at 9 bases. Germline trimming cut 5 bases from V and 2 bases from J; bases unmatched to any gene: 9. The CDR3 consists of 16 residues. Germline V CDR1 and CDR2: SGHNT, YENEEA.